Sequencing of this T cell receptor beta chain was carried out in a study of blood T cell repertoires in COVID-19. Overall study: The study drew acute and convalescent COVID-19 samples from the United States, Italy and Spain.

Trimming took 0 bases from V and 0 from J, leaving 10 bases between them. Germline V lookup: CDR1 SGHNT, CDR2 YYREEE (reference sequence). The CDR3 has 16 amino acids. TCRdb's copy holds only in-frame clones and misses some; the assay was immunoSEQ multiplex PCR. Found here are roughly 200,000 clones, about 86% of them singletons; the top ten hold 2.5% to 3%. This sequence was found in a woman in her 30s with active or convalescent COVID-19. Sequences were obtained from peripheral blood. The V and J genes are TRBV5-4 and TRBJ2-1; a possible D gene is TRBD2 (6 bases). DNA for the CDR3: TGTGCCAGCAGCTTGGGGCGGGGTAGCTCCTACAATGAGCAGTTCTTC. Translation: CASSLGRGSSYNEQFF.